This T cell receptor (beta chain) was recovered during a study of patients and donors after allogeneic stem cell transplantation. The trim removed 8 bases at V and 1 base at J, leaving 6 bases unmatched. The CDR3 has 14 residues. The germline V gene has CDR1 MNHNS and CDR2 SASEGT. TCRdb re-called the RT-PCR reads through MiXCR, storing one row per CDR3 protein. The sample comprises about 960,000 distinct CDR3 sequences, about a sixth of which are singletons, and around 5.5% rests with the top ten. The table lists this clonotype with a few counts. The V and J genes are TRBV6-1 and TRBJ2-7, with TRBD2 matching 9 bases. The sequenced sample was blood, either unsorted or a sorted T cell fraction (not recorded which). The TCR was taken from a human donor who was either an allogeneic HSCT recipient or a stem cell or donor lymphocyte infusion donor (not recorded which). It is not recorded whose cells these are; they may come from a transplant donor. The CDR3 here is CASSAGLASYEQYF. Here the CDR3 DNA reads TGTGCCAGCTCAGCGGGACTAGCTTCCTACGAGCAGTACTTC.